This passage covers 6 T cell receptor beta chains from one sample sequenced in a study of blood T cell repertoires in COVID-19. Repertoires were generated with immunoSEQ multiplex PCR, while TCRdb's copy carries only in-frame clones and drops some. The repertoire consists of roughly 260,000 clones, with approximately 86% occurring once and the leading ten covering roughly 9.8%. The sample consisted of peripheral blood. All receptors derive from a man aged 35-49 years who had recovered from COVID-19.

V is TRBV7-2 and J is TRBJ2-1; D not certain. Germline CDR1 is SGHTA and CDR2 is FQGNSA. The CDR3 runs 13 residues. V was clipped by 5 bases and J by 5 bases, with 10 bases between them. The CDR3 nucleotides read TGTGCCAGCAGCCGGGTGGTAAACAATGAGCAGTTCTTC. Protein: CASSRVVNNEQFF.

This chain joins TRBV2 and TRBJ2-3; D is perhaps TRBD1 (6 bases). CDR3 length: 14 amino acids. Germline V CDR1 and CDR2: SNHLY, FYNNEI. The V end was cut by 3 bases, the J end by 8 bases, with 15 bases between. In nucleotides, the CDR3 is TGTGCCAGCAGTGACATCAGGGGCCATGGTACGCAGTATTTT. Its translation is CASSDIRGHGTQYF.

This rearrangement joins TRBV4-1 to TRBJ1-2, with 7 bases that match TRBD1. CDR1 is MGHRA, CDR2 YSYEKL, per germline. The CDR3 consists of 16 residues. V lost 1 base to trimming and J lost 2 bases; unmatched junction nucleotides: 7. The CDR3 region has the DNA TGCGCCAGCAGCCAAGTTCTGGGACAGCCCAACTATGGCTACACCTTC. The encoded protein is CASSQVLGQPNYGYTF.

The rearrangement joins TRBV6-5 to TRBJ2-5, with 9 bases identical to TRBD2. Germline values: CDR1 MNHEY, CDR2 SVGAGI. The CDR3 consists of 15 residues. Trimming removed 7 bases from V and 8 bases from J; junction bases left unmatched: 14. CDR3: CASTPWAGGGGTQYF. In DNA form, the CDR3 reads TGTGCCAGCACCCCCTGGGCGGGGGGGGGAGGAACCCAGTACTTC.

This sequence joins TRBV5-6 and TRBJ2-5; TRBD2 might be the D (7 bases). Germline V gives CDR1 SGHDT, CDR2 YYEEEE. The V and J ends lost 6 bases and 1 base respectively, with 13 bases between them. This CDR3 has 14 residues. CDR3 amino acids: CASILRGLQETQYF. DNA of the CDR3: TGTGCCAGCATCCTGCGGGGGCTCCAAGAGACCCAGTACTTC.

The chain recombines TRBV21-1 with TRBJ1-2. TRBV21-1 is listed as a pseudogene. The CDR3 is 16 amino acids. The CDR3 DNA reads as TGTGCCAGCAGCAAAGTTTGGAGGGGCGCCAACTATGGCTACACCTTC. Protein: CASSKVWRGANYGYTF.